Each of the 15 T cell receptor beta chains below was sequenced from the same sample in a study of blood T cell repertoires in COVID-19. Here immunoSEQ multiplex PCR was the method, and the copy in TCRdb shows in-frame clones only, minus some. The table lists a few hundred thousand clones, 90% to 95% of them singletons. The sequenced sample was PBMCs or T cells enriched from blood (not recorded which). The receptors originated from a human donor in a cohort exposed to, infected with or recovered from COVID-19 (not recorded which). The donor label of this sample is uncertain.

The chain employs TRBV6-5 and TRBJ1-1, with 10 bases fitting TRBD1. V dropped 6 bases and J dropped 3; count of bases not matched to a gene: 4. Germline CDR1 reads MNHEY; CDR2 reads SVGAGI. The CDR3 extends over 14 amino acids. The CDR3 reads CASRGQGRDTEAFF. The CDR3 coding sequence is TGTGCCAGCAGGGGACAGGGGAGGGACACTGAAGCTTTCTTT.

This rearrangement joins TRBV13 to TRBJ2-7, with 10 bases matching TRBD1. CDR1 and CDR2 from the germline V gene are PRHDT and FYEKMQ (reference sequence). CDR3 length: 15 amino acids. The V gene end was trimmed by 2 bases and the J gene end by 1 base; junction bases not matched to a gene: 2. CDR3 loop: CASSLRQGASYEQYF. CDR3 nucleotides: TGTGCCAGCAGCTTACGACAGGGGGCTTCCTACGAGCAGTACTTC.

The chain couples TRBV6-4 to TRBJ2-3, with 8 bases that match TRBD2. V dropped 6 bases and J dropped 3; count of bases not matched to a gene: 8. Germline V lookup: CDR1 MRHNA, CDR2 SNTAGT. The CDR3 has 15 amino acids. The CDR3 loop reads CASSLLAGGTDTQYF. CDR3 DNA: TGTGCCAGCAGCCTCCTAGCGGGTGGGACAGATACGCAGTATTTT.

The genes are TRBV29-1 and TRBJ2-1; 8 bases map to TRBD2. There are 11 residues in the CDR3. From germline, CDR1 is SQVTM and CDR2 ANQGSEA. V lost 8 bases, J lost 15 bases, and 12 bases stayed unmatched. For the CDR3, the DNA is TGCAGCTCCTCAGCGGGGGCGACGAGGTTCTTC. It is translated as CSSSAGATRFF.

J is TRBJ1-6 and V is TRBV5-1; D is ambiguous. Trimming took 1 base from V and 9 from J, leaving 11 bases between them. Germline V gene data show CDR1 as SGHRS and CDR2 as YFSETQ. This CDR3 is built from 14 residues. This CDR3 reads CASSLKLGISPLHF. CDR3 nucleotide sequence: TGCGCCAGCAGCTTGAAACTAGGAATTTCACCCCTCCACTTT.

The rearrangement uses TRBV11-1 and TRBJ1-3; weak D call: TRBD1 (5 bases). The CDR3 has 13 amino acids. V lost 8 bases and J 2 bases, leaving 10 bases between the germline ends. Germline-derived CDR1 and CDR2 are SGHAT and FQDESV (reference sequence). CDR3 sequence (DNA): TGTGCCAGCCAAGGGGAAACTGGAAACACCATATATTTT. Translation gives CASQGETGNTIYF.

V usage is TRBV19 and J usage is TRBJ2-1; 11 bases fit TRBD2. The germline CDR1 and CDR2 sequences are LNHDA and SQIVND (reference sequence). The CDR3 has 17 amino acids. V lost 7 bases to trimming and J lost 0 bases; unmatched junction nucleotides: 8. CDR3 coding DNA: TGTGCCAGTAAAAAAAACCTAGCGGGGGGCTCCTACAATGAGCAGTTCTTC. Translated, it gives CASKKNLAGGSYNEQFF. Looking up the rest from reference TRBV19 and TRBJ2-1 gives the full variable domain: DGGITQSPKYLFRKEGQNVTLSCEQNLNHDAMYWYRQDPGQGLRLIYYSQIVNDFQKGDIAEGYSVSREKKESFPLTVTSAQKNPTAFYLCASKKNLAGGSYNEQFFGPGTRLTVL.

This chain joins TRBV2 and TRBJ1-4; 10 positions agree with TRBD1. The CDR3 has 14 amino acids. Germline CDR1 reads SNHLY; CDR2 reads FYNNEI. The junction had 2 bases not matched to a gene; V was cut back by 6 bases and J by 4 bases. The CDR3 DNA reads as TGTGCCAGCAGGGGGGACAGGGGTAATGAAAAACTGTTTTTT. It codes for CASRGDRGNEKLFF.

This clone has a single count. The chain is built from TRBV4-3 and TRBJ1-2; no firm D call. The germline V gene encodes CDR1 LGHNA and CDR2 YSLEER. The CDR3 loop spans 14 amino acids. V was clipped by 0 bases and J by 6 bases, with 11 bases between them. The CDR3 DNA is TGCGCCAGCAGCCAAGATACGGGGAGAGATGGCTACACCTTC. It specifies CASSQDTGRDGYTF.

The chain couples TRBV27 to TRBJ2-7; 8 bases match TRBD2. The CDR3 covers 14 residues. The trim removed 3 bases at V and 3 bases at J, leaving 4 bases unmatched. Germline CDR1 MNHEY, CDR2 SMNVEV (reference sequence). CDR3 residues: CASSLRGGIYEQYF. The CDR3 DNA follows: TGTGCCAGCAGTTTGCGCGGGGGGATCTACGAGCAGTACTTC.

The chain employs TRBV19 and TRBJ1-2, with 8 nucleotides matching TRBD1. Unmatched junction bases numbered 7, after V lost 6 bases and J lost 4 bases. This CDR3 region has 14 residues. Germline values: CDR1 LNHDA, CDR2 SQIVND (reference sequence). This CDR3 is CASSPGGATYGYTF. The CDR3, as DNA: TGTGCCAGTAGCCCAGGGGGCGCAACCTATGGCTACACCTTC.

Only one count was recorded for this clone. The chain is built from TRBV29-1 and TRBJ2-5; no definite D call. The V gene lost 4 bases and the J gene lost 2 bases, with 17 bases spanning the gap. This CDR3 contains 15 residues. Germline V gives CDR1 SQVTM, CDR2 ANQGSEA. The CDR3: CSVAPRYRVQETQYF. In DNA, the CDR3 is TGCAGCGTTGCCCCCCGATACCGGGTTCAAGAGACCCAGTACTTC.

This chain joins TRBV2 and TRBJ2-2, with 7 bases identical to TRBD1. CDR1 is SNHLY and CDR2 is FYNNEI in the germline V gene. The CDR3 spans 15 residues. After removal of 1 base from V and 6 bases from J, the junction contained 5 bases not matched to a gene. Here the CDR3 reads CASSEGQGFSGELFF. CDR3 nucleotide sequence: TGTGCCAGCAGTGAAGGACAGGGATTCTCCGGGGAGCTGTTTTTT.

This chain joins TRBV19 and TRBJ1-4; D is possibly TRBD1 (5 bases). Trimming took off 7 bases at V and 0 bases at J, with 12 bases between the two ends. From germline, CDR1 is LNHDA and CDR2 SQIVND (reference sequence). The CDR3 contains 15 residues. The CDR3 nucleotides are TGTGCCAGTACGGCAGGGCCCGCAACTAATGAAAAACTGTTTTTT. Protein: CASTAGPATNEKLFF.

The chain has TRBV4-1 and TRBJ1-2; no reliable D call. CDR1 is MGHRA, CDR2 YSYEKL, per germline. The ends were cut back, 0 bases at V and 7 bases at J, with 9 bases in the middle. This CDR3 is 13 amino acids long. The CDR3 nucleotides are TGCGCCAGCAGCCAAGATGAATGGAGTGGCTACACCTTC. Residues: CASSQDEWSGYTF.